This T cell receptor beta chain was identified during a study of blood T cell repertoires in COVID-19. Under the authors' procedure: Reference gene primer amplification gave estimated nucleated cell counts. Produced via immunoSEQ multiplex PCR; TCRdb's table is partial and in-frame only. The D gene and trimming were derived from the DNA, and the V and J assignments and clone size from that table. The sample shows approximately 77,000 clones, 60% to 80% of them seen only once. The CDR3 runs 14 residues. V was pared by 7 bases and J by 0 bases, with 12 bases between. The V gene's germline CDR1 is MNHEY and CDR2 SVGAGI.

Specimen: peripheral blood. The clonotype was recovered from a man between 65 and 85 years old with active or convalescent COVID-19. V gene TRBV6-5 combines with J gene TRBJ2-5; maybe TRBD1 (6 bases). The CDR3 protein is CASTGTKYQETQYF. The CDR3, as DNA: TGTGCCAGCACCGGGACAAAGTACCAAGAGACCCAGTACTTC.